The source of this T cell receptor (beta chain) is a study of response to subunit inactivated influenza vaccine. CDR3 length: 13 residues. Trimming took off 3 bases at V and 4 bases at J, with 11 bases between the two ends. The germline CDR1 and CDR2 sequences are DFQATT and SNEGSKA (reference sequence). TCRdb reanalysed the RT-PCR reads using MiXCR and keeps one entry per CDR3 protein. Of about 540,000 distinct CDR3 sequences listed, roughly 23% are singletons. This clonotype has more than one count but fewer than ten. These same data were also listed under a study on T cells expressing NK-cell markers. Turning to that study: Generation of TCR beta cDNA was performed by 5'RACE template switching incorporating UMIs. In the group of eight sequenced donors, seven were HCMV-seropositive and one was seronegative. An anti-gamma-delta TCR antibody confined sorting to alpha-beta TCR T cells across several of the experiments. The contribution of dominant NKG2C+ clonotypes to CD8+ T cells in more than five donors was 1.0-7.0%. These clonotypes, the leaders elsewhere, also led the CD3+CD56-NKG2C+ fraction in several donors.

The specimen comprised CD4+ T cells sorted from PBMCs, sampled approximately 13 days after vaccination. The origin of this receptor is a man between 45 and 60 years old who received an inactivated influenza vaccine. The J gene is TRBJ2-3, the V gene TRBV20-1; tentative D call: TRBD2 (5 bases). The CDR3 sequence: CSASYGVPDTQYF. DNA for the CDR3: TGCAGTGCTAGTTACGGGGTCCCAGATACGCAGTATTTT.